The 29 T cell receptor beta chains given below trace back to one sample, sequenced in a study of T-cell reconstitution after alpha-beta-depleted transplantation in children. TCRbeta library preparation incorporated unique molecular identifiers. TCRdb reprocessed the PCR reads via MiXCR and lists one record per CDR3 protein. The sample lists approximately 490,000 distinct CDR3 sequences, roughly an eighth occurring once. This specimen consisted of PBMCs from the stem cell graft donor, obtained from the stem cell graft. The receptor set was obtained from a human donor who donated a stem cell graft to a child with combined immunodeficiency.

The J gene is TRBJ2-1, the V gene TRBV19; 12 nucleotides align to TRBD2. Per germline, CDR1 LNHDA and CDR2 SQIVND (reference sequence). The CDR3 has 17 amino acids. V lost 0 bases and J lost 9; bases outside the gene matches: 9. The CDR3 nucleotides are TGTGCCAGTAGTATAGATCTTAGGACTAGCGGGATTCCTGAGCAGTTCTTC. Translation gives CASSIDLRTSGIPEQFF.

This clonotype was observed a handful of times. The chain is built from TRBV12-3 or TRBV12-4 and TRBJ1-2; 9 bases align to TRBD1. The J segment lost 4 bases and the V segment lost 6 bases, leaving 9 bases of the junction unmatched. The CDR3 totals 15 residues. The CDR3 DNA reads as TGTGCCAGCAGGAACACAGGGGGCGGTAGCTATGGCTACACCTTC. Its protein product is CASRNTGGGSYGYTF.

This rearrangement joins TRBV6-5 to TRBJ2-1, with D unclear. Germline loops: CDR1 MNHEY, CDR2 SVGAGI. Between the trimmed V and J ends, which lost 0 bases and 8 bases, there was a span of 14 bases. The CDR3 is 15 residues long. The CDR3 spells CASSYSISRRYEQFF. CDR3 nucleotide sequence: TGTGCCAGCAGTTACTCGATATCTAGGCGGTATGAGCAGTTCTTC.

V usage is TRBV2 and J usage is TRBJ1-5, with TRBD1 identical over 7 bases. With V trimmed by 4 bases and J by 0 bases, 6 bases remained unmatched. CDR3 length: 16 residues. Per the germline V gene, CDR1 is SNHLY and CDR2 is FYNNEI. CDR3 protein: CASSGTTGRSNQPQHF. The CDR3, as DNA: TGTGCCAGCAGTGGAACGACAGGGCGTAGCAATCAGCCCCAGCATTTT.

The gene calls are TRBV20-1 and TRBJ2-5; possibly TRBD1 for D (6 bases). Trimming stripped 5 bases from V and 3 bases from J, with 13 bases between. Germline CDR1 DFQATT, CDR2 SNEGSKA (reference sequence). The CDR3 runs to 13 residues. The CDR3 region has the DNA TGCAGTGCTCCCGGGACACGGAAAGAGACCCAGTACTTC. Its protein product is CSAPGTRKETQYF.

This clonotype was recorded a few times. This chain uses TRBV7-9 with TRBJ2-3; 10 nucleotides agree with TRBD2. Germline assignment: CDR1 SEHNR and CDR2 FQNEAQ (reference sequence). The V gene end was trimmed by 5 bases and the J gene end by 2 bases; junction bases not matched to a gene: 7. The CDR3 is made up of 16 amino acids. The CDR3 loop reads CASSGGTSAITDTQYF. DNA for the CDR3: TGTGCCAGCAGCGGCGGGACTAGCGCTATCACAGATACGCAGTATTTT. Full variable domain (rest looked up from reference TRBV7-9 and TRBJ2-3): DTGVSQNPRHKITKRGQNVTFRCDPISEHNRLYWYRQTLGQGPEFLTYFQNEAQLEKSRLLSDRFSAERPKGSFSTLEIQRTEQGDSAMYLCASSGGTSAITDTQYFGPGTRLTVL.

The rearrangement uses TRBV25-1 and TRBJ1-2, with TRBD1 matching over 10 bases. The CDR3 length is 17 residues. J gave up 6 bases and V 6 bases, and 16 bases lay outside the gene matches. The V gene's germline CDR1 is MGHDK and CDR2 SYGVNS. DNA for the CDR3: TGTGCCAGCAGCCCACAACCGGGGACAGGGGTTGATGATGGCTACACCTTC. Its protein product is CASSPQPGTGVDDGYTF.

The chain carries TRBV5-1 and TRBJ2-1; D tentatively reads TRBD1 or TRBD2 (5 bases each). V was clipped by 3 bases and J by 7 bases, with 17 bases between them. Germline CDR1 is SGHRS and CDR2 is YFSETQ. CDR3 size: 15 residues. CDR3 coding DNA: TGCGCCAGCAGCTCCTGGGGGACCCCCACGAATGAGCAGTTCTTC. It translates to CASSSWGTPTNEQFF.

This clonotype was seen only a few times. The DNA for the CDR3 is TGTGCCAGCAGCCGTAACCGGGACACCTACTCTGGGGCCAACGTCCTGACTTTC. Translation gives CASSRNRDTYSGANVLTF. The chain carries TRBV5-6 and TRBJ2-6, with D tentatively TRBD1 (6 bases). The CDR3 loop spans 18 amino acids. Germline V gives CDR1 SGHDT, CDR2 YYEEEE. V lost 4 bases and J lost 0, with 17 bases in between.

The chain has TRBV2 and TRBJ2-2, with 7 bases matching TRBD1. This CDR3 has 15 amino acids. V lost 5 bases, J lost 4 bases, and 7 bases stayed unmatched. CDR1 and CDR2 (germline): SNHLY, FYNNEI. CDR3: CASSLQGIGTGELFF. The DNA of the CDR3 is TGTGCCAGCAGTTTACAGGGGATTGGCACCGGGGAGCTGTTTTTT.

The gene calls are TRBV5-1 and TRBJ2-1, with 7 nucleotides matching TRBD1. CDR3 length: 16 amino acids. Unmatched junction bases numbered 6, after V lost 3 bases and J lost 0 bases. CDR1 is SGHRS, CDR2 YFSETQ, per germline. In DNA, the CDR3 is TGCGCCAGCAGCTCCTCGGCAGGGGGCTCCTACAATGAGCAGTTCTTC. Its translation: CASSSSAGGSYNEQFF.

The rearrangement uses TRBV6-1 and TRBJ2-7; D could derive from TRBD1 or TRBD2 (5 bases each). V shed 8 bases and J shed 0 bases, with 14 bases lying between them. Germline loops: CDR1 MNHNS, CDR2 SASEGT. The CDR3 has 14 amino acids. This CDR3 reads CASQGRMSSYEQYF. In DNA form, the CDR3 reads TGTGCCAGCCAGGGACGGATGAGCTCCTACGAGCAGTACTTC.

This clonotype appeared a few times. The chain combines TRBV6-1 with TRBJ2-3; 9 nucleotides align to TRBD2. V shed 5 bases and J 7 bases; nucleotides not matched to a gene: 13. The length of the CDR3 is 16 residues. The germline CDR1 and CDR2 sequences are MNHNS and SASEGT. CDR3 in DNA: TGTGCCAGCAGTCCCTCAGGGAGCGGGGGGTATCATACGCAGTATTTT. The encoded protein is CASSPSGSGGYHTQYF.

Comment on this clonotype: This may arise from a read error, as a much more abundant clone is one base away. The genes are TRBV12-3 or TRBV12-4 and TRBJ2-3, with unresolved D. The CDR3 runs 12 residues. V was shortened by 6 bases and J by 2 bases, with 6 bases between the two germline ends. The CDR3 DNA reads as TGTGCCAGCAGCGTCCACACAGATACGCAGTATTTT. Protein product: CASSVHTDTQYF.

The rearrangement links TRBV6-2 or TRBV6-3 to TRBJ1-2, with 7 bases fitting TRBD1. CDR3 length equals 16 residues. The germline gives CDR1 MNHEY, CDR2 SVGEGT. J lost 0 bases, V lost 7 bases, and 11 bases had no gene match. CDR3 amino acids: CASTLDRVEANYGYTF. DNA of the CDR3: TGTGCCAGCACCCTTGACAGGGTTGAGGCTAACTATGGCTACACCTTC.

This clonotype has a handful of counts. The chain has TRBV9 and TRBJ2-5, with no clear D. The germline V gene encodes CDR1 SGDLS and CDR2 YYNGEE. Trimming pared 3 bases from V and 4 bases from J, leaving 37 bases between. The CDR3 extends over 22 amino acids. The CDR3 protein is CASSASTPFTRHLSWTLETQYF. For the CDR3, the DNA is TGTGCCAGCAGCGCGAGCACTCCCTTCACACGACACCTATCGTGGACCTTAGAGACCCAGTACTTC.

The sample holds a few counts of this clonotype. V usage is TRBV5-1 and J usage is TRBJ1-1; TRBD1 might be the D (6 bases). Between the trimmed V and J ends, which lost 2 bases and 0 bases, there was a span of 14 bases. This CDR3 has 16 amino acids. Germline V gene data show CDR1 as SGHRS and CDR2 as YFSETQ. As DNA, the CDR3 is TGCGCCAGCAGCTTACCTTCGGGACACCTGAACACTGAAGCTTTCTTT. Encoded protein: CASSLPSGHLNTEAFF.

This clonotype was picked up many times. The rearrangement joins TRBV12-3 or TRBV12-4 to TRBJ1-2; 8 bases align to TRBD1. J lost 8 bases, V lost 2 bases, and 7 bases had no gene match. This CDR3 region has 14 residues. The CDR3 is CASSLQTGGRGYTF. In DNA, the CDR3 is TGTGCCAGCAGTTTACAAACAGGGGGAAGGGGCTACACCTTC.

This clonotype was counted at least ten times. The CDR3 nucleotides read TGCGCCAGCAGCCCCAATGGTGGGGCCACCGGGGAGCTGTTTTTT. Translation: CASSPNGGATGELFF. The J gene is TRBJ2-2, the V gene TRBV5-1; tentatively, D is TRBD1 (5 bases). CDR3 length: 15 residues. Germline V gives CDR1 SGHRS, CDR2 YFSETQ. V lost 4 bases and J lost 4, with 14 bases in between.

The chain combines TRBV29-1 with TRBJ2-7, with TRBD2 as a possible D gene (5 bases). CDR3 length: 14 residues. V lost 3 bases, J lost 4 bases, and 16 bases lay in between. Germline assignment: CDR1 SQVTM and CDR2 ANQGSEA. CDR3 sequence (DNA): TGCAGCGTTGATGGACTCTCTGGGGATTACGAGCAGTACTTC. Its protein is CSVDGLSGDYEQYF.

This clonotype was recorded a few times. This chain links TRBV19 with TRBJ1-3; no definite D call. V lost 0 bases, J lost 1 base, and 7 bases lay in between. The CDR3 is made up of 15 amino acids. Germline values: CDR1 LNHDA, CDR2 SQIVND (reference sequence). The CDR3 region is CASSIDSVSGNTIYF. The DNA of the CDR3 is TGTGCCAGTAGTATAGATTCGGTATCTGGAAACACCATATATTTT.

The table lists this clonotype with a few counts. The chain uses TRBV30 and TRBJ2-7, with a possible D match to TRBD2 (6 bases). The CDR3 runs to 16 residues. The V end was cut by 4 bases, the J end by 2 bases, with 21 bases between. Germline CDR1 is GTSNPN and CDR2 is SVGIG (reference sequence). CDR3 region: CAWNPRGRDGAYEQYF. The CDR3 DNA reads as TGTGCCTGGAACCCACGCGGGCGGGATGGAGCCTACGAGCAGTACTTC.

This clonotype was seen a few times. The rearrangement uses TRBV12-3 or TRBV12-4 and TRBJ2-7; perhaps TRBD1 as D (6 bases). The CDR3 length is 15 residues. The V end was cut by 3 bases, the J end by 2 bases, with 14 bases between. The CDR3 spells CASSFVGAQPYEQYF. DNA of the CDR3: TGTGCCAGCAGTTTTGTGGGGGCGCAACCCTACGAGCAGTACTTC.

This clonotype was seen a few times. The rearrangement links TRBV20-1 to TRBJ2-7; 8 positions match TRBD1. The CDR3 covers 16 residues. Losses at the gene ends were 0 bases for V and 4 bases for J; bases not matched to a gene: 11. The V gene's germline CDR1 is DFQATT and CDR2 SNEGSKA (reference sequence). The CDR3 loop is CSARDWGQGARYEQYF. As DNA, the CDR3 is TGCAGTGCTAGAGATTGGGGGCAGGGGGCGCGATACGAGCAGTACTTC.

This clonotype was seen more than once but under ten times. V gene TRBV2 combines with J gene TRBJ2-7; D gene unclear. Deletions cut 7 bases from V and 2 bases from J, with 12 bases between. This CDR3 is built from 13 residues. The germline V gene encodes CDR1 SNHLY and CDR2 FYNNEI. The CDR3 loop reads CASKPPSTYEQYF. The DNA for the CDR3 is TGTGCCAGCAAGCCACCCTCTACCTACGAGCAGTACTTC.

This clonotype was counted between two and nine times. A much larger clone sits a single nucleotide away, making a read error possible. The chain joins TRBV20-1 to TRBJ2-1, with TRBD2 identical over 10 bases. The germline V gene has CDR1 DFQATT and CDR2 SNEGSKA (reference sequence). There are 16 residues in the CDR3. CDR3 sequence reads: CCARGLAGASYNEQFF. The CDR3 DNA sequence: TGCTGTGCTAGAGGCCTAGCGGGGGCCTCCTACAATGAGCAGTTCTTC.

This clonotype was observed a few times. V usage is TRBV10-3 and J usage is TRBJ2-5; weak D call: TRBD2 (6 bases). V lost 4 bases and J lost 2, with 11 bases in between. This CDR3 region has 14 residues. Germline V gives CDR1 ENHRY, CDR2 SYGVKD. The chain's CDR3 is CAISVLAKQETQYF. CDR3 in DNA: TGTGCCATCAGTGTTCTAGCGAAGCAAGAGACCCAGTACTTC.

The sample holds a few counts of this clonotype. The CDR3 region is CSARDLNLFETQYF. The CDR3 DNA reads as TGCAGTGCTAGAGACCTGAACTTGTTTGAGACCCAGTACTTC. This sequence joins TRBV20-1 and TRBJ2-5; D call uncertain. CDR3 length: 14 residues. Trimming stripped 0 bases from V and 5 bases from J, with 13 bases between. Germline-derived CDR1 and CDR2 are DFQATT and SNEGSKA (reference sequence).

The V and J genes are TRBV4-3 and TRBJ1-1; maybe TRBD1 (5 bases). The ends were cut back, 2 bases at V and 0 bases at J, with 10 bases in the middle. The CDR3 sequence is 15 residues long. Germline values: CDR1 LGHNA, CDR2 YSLEER. CDR3 region: CASSQQIGVNTEAFF. In DNA form, the CDR3 reads TGCGCCAGCAGCCAACAGATAGGGGTGAACACTGAAGCTTTCTTT.